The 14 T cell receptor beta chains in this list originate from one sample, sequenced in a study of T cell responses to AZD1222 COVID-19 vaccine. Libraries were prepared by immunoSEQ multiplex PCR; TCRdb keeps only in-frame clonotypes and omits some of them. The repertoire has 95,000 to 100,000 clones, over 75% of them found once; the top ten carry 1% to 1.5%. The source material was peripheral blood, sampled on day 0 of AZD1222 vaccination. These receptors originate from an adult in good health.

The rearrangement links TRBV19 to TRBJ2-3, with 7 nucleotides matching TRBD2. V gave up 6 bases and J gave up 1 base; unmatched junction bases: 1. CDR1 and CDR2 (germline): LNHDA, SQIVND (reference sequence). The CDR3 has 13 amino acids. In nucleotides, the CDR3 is TGTGCCAGTAGCCTAGCGGGCACAGATACGCAGTATTTT. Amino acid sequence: CASSLAGTDTQYF.

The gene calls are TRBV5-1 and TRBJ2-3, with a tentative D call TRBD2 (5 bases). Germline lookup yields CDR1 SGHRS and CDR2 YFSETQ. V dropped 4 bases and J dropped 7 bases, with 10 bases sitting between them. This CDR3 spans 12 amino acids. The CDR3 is CASSAGLYTQYF. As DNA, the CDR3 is TGCGCCAGCAGCGCGGGCCTATATACGCAGTATTTT.

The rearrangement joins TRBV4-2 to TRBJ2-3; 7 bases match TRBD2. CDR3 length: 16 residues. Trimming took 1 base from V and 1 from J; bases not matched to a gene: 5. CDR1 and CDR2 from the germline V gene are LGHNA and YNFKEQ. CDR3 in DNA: TGTGCCAGCAGCCAAGTTGCAGCGGGGCGCACAGATACGCAGTATTTT. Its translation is CASSQVAAGRTDTQYF.

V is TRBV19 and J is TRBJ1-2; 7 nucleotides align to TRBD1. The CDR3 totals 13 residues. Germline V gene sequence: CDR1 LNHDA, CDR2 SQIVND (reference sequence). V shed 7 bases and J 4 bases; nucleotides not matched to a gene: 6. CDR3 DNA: TGTGCCAGTACCCTTGGGACAGCCTATGGCTACACCTTC. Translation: CASTLGTAYGYTF.

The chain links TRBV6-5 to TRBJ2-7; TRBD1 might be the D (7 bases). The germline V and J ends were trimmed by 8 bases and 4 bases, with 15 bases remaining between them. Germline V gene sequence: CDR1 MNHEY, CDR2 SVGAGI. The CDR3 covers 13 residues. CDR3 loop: CASGRDRLYEQYF. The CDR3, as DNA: TGTGCCAGCGGGCGGGACAGATTATACGAGCAGTACTTC.

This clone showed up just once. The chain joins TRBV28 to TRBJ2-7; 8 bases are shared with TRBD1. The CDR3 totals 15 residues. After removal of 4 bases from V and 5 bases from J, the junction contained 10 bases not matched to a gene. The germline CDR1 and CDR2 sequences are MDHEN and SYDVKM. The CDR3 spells CASSSPPGGADEQYF. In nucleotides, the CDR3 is TGTGCCAGCAGTTCCCCTCCAGGGGGCGCGGACGAGCAGTACTTC.

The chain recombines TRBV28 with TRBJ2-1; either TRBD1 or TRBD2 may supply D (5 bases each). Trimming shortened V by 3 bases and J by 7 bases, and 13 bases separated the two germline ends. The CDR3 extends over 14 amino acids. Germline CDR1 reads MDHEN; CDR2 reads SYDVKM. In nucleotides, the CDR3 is TGTGCCAGCAGTTTGGGGGACCCGGGTAATGAGCAGTTCTTC. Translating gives CASSLGDPGNEQFF.

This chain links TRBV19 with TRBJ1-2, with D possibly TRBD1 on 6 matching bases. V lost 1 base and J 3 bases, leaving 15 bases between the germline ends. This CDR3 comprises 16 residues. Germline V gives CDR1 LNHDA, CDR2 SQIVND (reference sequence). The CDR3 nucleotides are TGTGCCAGTAGTATAGTAGCCTACTACAGGGACTATGGCTACACCTTC. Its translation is CASSIVAYYRDYGYTF.

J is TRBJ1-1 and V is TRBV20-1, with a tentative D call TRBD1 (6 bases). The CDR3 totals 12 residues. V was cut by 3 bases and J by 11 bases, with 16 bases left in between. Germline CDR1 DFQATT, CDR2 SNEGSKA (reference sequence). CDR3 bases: TGCAGTGCTAGTTTAGGAGAGGGGGAGGCTTTCTTT. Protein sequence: CSASLGEGEAFF.

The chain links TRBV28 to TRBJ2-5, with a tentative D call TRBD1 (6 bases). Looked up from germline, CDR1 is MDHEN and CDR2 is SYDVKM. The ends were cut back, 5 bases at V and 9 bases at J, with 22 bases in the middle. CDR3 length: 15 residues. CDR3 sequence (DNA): TGTGCCAGCAGTCACCGCACGGGGCTACCAGGGGCCCAGTACTTC. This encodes CASSHRTGLPGAQYF.

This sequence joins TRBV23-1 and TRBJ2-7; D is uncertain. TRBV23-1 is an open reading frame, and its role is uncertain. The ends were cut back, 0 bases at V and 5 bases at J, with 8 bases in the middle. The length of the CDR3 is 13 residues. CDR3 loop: CASSQSQPHEQYF. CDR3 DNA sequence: TGCGCCAGCAGTCAATCACAGCCCCACGAGCAGTACTTC.

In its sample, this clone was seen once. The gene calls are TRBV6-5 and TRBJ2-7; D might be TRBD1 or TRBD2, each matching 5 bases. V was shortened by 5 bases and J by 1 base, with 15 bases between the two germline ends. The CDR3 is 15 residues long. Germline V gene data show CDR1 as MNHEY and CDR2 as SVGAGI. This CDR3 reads CASSRGREGSYEQYF. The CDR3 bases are TGTGCCAGCAGTCGGGGCAGGGAAGGATCCTACGAGCAGTACTTC.

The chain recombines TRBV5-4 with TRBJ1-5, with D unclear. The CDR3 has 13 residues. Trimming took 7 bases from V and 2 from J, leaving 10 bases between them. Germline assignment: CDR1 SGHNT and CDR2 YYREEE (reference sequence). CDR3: CASPPRGNQPQHF. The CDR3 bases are TGTGCCAGCCCACCCCGCGGCAATCAGCCCCAGCATTTT.

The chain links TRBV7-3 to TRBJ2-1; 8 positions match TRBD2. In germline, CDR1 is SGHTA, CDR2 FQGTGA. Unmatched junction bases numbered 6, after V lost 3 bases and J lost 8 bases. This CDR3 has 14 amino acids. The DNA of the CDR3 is TGTGCCAGCAGCTTGGGACTAGGGTCGGATGAGCAGTTCTTC. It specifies CASSLGLGSDEQFF.